The clone carrying this TCR beta chain was observed a single time. The data derive from a study of blood T cell repertoires in COVID-19. About the study: T cells, B-cell-depleted T cells, or PBMCs supplied cDNA or gDNA.

This table comes from immunoSEQ multiplex PCR, and its TCRdb copy is limited to in-frame clones, with some not included. In the table there are over 130,000 clones, roughly 84% of which are singletons. The CDR3 length is 16 residues. In germline, CDR1 is PRHDT, CDR2 FYEKMQ (reference sequence). The J segment lost 7 bases and the V segment lost 4 bases, leaving 6 bases of the junction unmatched. Sequenced material: peripheral blood. This chain links TRBV13 with TRBJ2-4, with 14 bases aligning to TRBD2. The clonotype was recovered from a young man with COVID-19, enrolled during active disease. The CDR3 loop reads CASSSRTSGRSNIQYF. CDR3 in DNA: TGTGCCAGCAGCTCCCGGACTAGCGGGAGGTCGAACATTCAGTACTTC.